This record looks at one T cell receptor beta chain sequence and its context. The target antigen is unknown. Method: immunoSEQ multiplex PCR; TCRdb's copy keeps in-frame clones and lacks some. In the table there are about 30,000 clones, 89% of which are singletons. This record comes from a study of T cells in localized non-small cell lung cancer. V was pared by 6 bases and J by 2 bases, with 4 bases of the junction left unmatched. Looked up from germline, CDR1 is SNHLY and CDR2 is FYNNEI. The CDR3 is made up of 15 amino acids. The study, taken as a whole, reports: Overall survival was longer when the density of T cells in the blood was higher. Peak T cell clonality was found in uninvolved adjacent lung, exceeding tumor. Adjacent lung exhibited a median of 57 among the 100 most abundant tumor clones.

This TCR came from a woman aged 40-69 years with stage I lung adenocarcinoma. The starting material was peripheral blood, obtained before any cancer treatment. The V gene is TRBV2, the J gene TRBJ2-3; 11 bases are a match to TRBD2. Written as DNA, the CDR3 is TGTGCCAGCAGGGTGGGACTAGCGGACACAGATACGCAGTATTTT. It yields the protein CASRVGLADTDTQYF. The full variable domain, in which reference TRBV2 and TRBJ2-3 provide the parts outside the CDR3, is EPEVTQTPSHQVTQMGQEVILRCVPISNHLYFYWYRQILGQKVEFLVSFYNNEISEKSEIFDDQFSVERPDGSNFTLKIRSTKLEDSAMYFCASRVGLADTDTQYFGPGTRLTVL.